The T cell receptor beta chain described here comes from a study of CD8 T cells in ankylosing spondylitis. From germline, CDR1 is DFQATT and CDR2 SNEGSKA (reference sequence). The CDR3 runs to 13 residues. General study results and limits: The authors reported significant enrichment of disease-linked clones in matched ankylosing spondylitis synovial fluid. A motif in TCR beta, a set of 8 or 9 highly homologous variants, appeared characteristic of ankylosing spondylitis blood. Relatively rare in peripheral blood, disease-linked clones were also CD8+.

TCRdb used MiXCR to reprocess the 5' RACE reads, holding one entry per CDR3 protein. The data contain 450,000 to 550,000 distinct CDR3 sequences, 5.3% of them singletons. This clonotype was seen many times. Its antigen is unidentified. The chain carries TRBV20-1 and TRBJ1-1; TRBD1 agrees at 7 bases. This TCR derives from a male donor with ankylosing spondylitis. The sequenced material came from blood, either unsorted or a sorted T cell fraction (not recorded which). Here the CDR3 DNA reads TGCACCGGTGGACAGGCGACGAACACTGAAGCTTTCTTT. Its protein product is CTGGQATNTEAFF.